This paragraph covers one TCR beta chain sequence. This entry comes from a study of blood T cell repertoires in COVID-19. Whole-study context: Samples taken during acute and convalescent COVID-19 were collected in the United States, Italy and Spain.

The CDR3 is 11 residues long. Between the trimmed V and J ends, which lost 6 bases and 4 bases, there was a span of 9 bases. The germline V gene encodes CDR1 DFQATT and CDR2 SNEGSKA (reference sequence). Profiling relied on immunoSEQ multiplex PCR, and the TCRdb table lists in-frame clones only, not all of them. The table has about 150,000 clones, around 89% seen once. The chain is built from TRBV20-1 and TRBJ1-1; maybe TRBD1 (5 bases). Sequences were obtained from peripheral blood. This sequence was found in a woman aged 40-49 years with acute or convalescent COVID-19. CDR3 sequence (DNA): TGCAGTGCCCCCCAGGGCACTGAAGCTTTCTTT. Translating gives CSAPQGTEAFF.